The sequence of this TCR beta chain was determined in a study of blood T cell repertoires in COVID-19 (dated by TCRdb to 2019 to 2021). General notes on the study: Samples covering the acute and convalescent phases of COVID-19 were provided by collaborators in the United States, Italy and Spain. The material from the prospective study consisted of cDNA or gDNA derived from T cells, B-cell-depleted T cells, or PBMCs. The dataset comprised deeply sampled blood TCRbeta repertoires from subjects exposed to, actively infected with, or recovered from COVID-19. The repertoires were released in a freely available public database meant as a resource for research on the immune response to SARS-CoV-2. Samples came from the ongoing ImmuneRACE study (first 160 participants) plus 1,254 subjects from 6 global collaborators. A de-identified subject ID, COVID-19 status, age in years and sex were almost always included in the sample metadata. Where available, HLA class I and class II types were taken from metadata supplied by the sample provider and were not determined by assay-based typing. Results and caveats for the whole study, not just this receptor: Clinical and demographic metadata were provided uncurated, with the amount varying by source and participant.

Each collaborating institution followed its own protocols to collect whole blood in K2EDTA tubes. For TCRbeta analysis, collaborators shipped samples as frozen whole blood, isolated PBMCs, or DNA extracted from either of those sample types. This clone was recorded once. Its cognate antigen has yet to be identified. There are no base qualities to consult, and no much larger clone falls within one base. The immunoSEQ Assay, a bias-controlled multiplex PCR, was used to amplify TCRbeta CDR3 regions from genomic DNA. From the authors' description of their analysis: The number of nucleated cells in each sample was estimated by amplification of reference gene primers within the assay. To quantify the absolute abundance of each unique TCRbeta CDR3 rearrangement, sequence reads were collapsed and filtered. For each sample, productive Simpson clonality was calculated as the square root of Simpson's diversity index over productive rearrangements. This is the immuneACCESS table as TCRdb keeps it, with only in-frame sequences that have V and J called. A part of the clones is gone; compared with another copy, unresolved V genes explain less than half, and the rest is unexplained. D and trimming were read from the DNA, whereas the V and J calls and clone size are those reported in that table. For this sample the table gives roughly 39,000 clones, of which approximately 79% were detected only once. The biggest ten clones account for approximately 23% of the sample.

Sequences MDHEN (CDR1) and SYDVKM (CDR2) are obtained from the germline V gene. The V end loses 3 bases and the J end loses 8 bases, and a stretch of 13 bases separates them. The CDR3, cysteine through phenylalanine, is 13 amino acids long. The CDR3 DNA has 39 bases and is translated from base 1. The sequencing sample was made of peripheral blood. The TCR originated in a man aged 65 to 85 with acute or convalescent COVID-19. Recombination connected TRBV28 to TRBJ1-1; there is no confident call for the D gene. CDR3 region: CASSLSTTGEAFF. The sequenced DNA: TGTGCCAGCAGTTTGTCCACGACGGGAGAAGCTTTCTTT.